These 8 T cell receptor beta chains came from one sample sequenced in a study of radiation and T cells in renal cell carcinoma (dated by TCRdb to the early 2020s). Receptors were amplified or captured by the immunoSEQ multiplex PCR assay. Sourced from immuneACCESS, this table was stored by TCRdb with only in-frame sequences that have V and J called. A share of the clones is absent; for the studies checked, an unresolved V gene accounts for under half, and the remainder has no known explanation. The sample table records over 15,000 clones; just over 60% of these occur just once. Jointly, the top ten make up approximately 13% of the sample. The intended sense of this specimen's time point label: tumor resected at nephrectomy. According to the study, the label for this sample's treatment or condition signals: 15 Gy SBRT to primary tumor, nephrectomy 4 weeks later. Specimen: tumor tissue, collected from a patient whose treatment included radiotherapy and nephrectomy. Source of these receptors: a woman aged 70-85 years with renal cell carcinoma.

The rearrangement uses TRBV7-2 and TRBJ1-1; no definite D call. The CDR3 has 14 residues. CDR1 is SGHTA and CDR2 is FQGNSA in the germline V gene. V was shortened by 5 bases and J by 0 bases, with 10 bases between the two germline ends. CDR3 sequence: CASSQTTMNTEAFF. For the CDR3, the DNA is TGTGCCAGCAGCCAAACGACGATGAACACTGAAGCTTTCTTT.

The J gene is TRBJ2-3, the V gene TRBV7-9, with 11 bases identical to TRBD2. J lost 0 bases, V lost 6 bases, and 2 bases had no gene match. The CDR3 covers 15 residues. Germline V gene data show CDR1 as SEHNR and CDR2 as FQNEAQ (reference sequence). The CDR3 sequence: CASRIAGGSTDTQYF. The CDR3 region has the DNA TGTGCCAGCAGGATAGCGGGGGGGAGCACAGATACGCAGTATTTT.

This clone was detected a few times. The V and J genes are TRBV7-9 and TRBJ1-6; TRBD1 is a possible D gene (5 bases). The CDR3 runs 16 residues. Trimming cost V 0 bases and J 8 bases, with 14 bases left between them. Germline CDR1 is SEHNR and CDR2 is FQNEAQ (reference sequence). CDR3 sequence reads: CASSLAIGARDSPLHF. The DNA of the CDR3 is TGTGCCAGCAGCTTAGCAATAGGGGCCAGGGATTCACCCCTCCACTTT. The whole variable domain, remainder taken from reference TRBV7-9 and TRBJ1-6, is DTGVSQNPRHKITKRGQNVTFRCDPISEHNRLYWYRQTLGQGPEFLTYFQNEAQLEKSRLLSDRFSAERPKGSFSTLEIQRTEQGDSAMYLCASSLAIGARDSPLHFGNGTRLTVT.

This rearrangement joins TRBV7-8 to TRBJ2-7, with a tentative D call TRBD2 (6 bases). The V gene's germline CDR1 is SGHVS and CDR2 FQNEAQ. The CDR3 extends over 14 amino acids. Trimming shortened V by 4 bases and J by 2 bases, and 12 bases separated the two germline ends. CDR3 nucleotide sequence: TGTGCCAGCAGCTACTCTAGCGTAACCTACGAGCAGTACTTC. It translates to CASSYSSVTYEQYF.

The chain has TRBV27 and TRBJ1-1; D is ambiguous. The CDR3 consists of 14 residues. Germline values: CDR1 MNHEY, CDR2 SMNVEV (reference sequence). Trimming cost V 2 bases and J 1 base, with 8 bases left between them. The DNA for the CDR3 is TGTGCCAGCAGTTTAGGACTCTGGAACACTGAAGCTTTCTTT. Protein product: CASSLGLWNTEAFF.

This clone showed up just a few times. The chain joins TRBV18 to TRBJ1-2; no clear D. The CDR3 length is 17 residues. Germline V gives CDR1 KGHSH, CDR2 LQKENI. V was cut by 4 bases and J by 8 bases, with 26 bases left in between. This chain's CDR3 is CASSRAETLALREGYTF. DNA of the CDR3: TGTGCCAGCTCACGTGCGGAGACATTAGCCCTAAGGGAAGGCTACACCTTC.

This clone has only a few counts. V usage is TRBV6-1 and J usage is TRBJ2-7; D is unresolved. The germline gives CDR1 MNHNS, CDR2 SASEGT. CDR3 length equals 13 residues. V lost 4 bases to trimming and J lost 0 bases, with 7 bases between them. This CDR3 reads CASSVENSYEQYF. For the CDR3, the DNA is TGTGCCAGCAGTGTAGAGAACTCCTACGAGCAGTACTTC.

The J gene is TRBJ2-7, the V gene TRBV13; unclear D gene. Germline lookup yields CDR1 PRHDT and CDR2 FYEKMQ (reference sequence). Trimming removed 2 bases at V and 3 bases at J, with 2 bases between. The CDR3 has 11 amino acids. The CDR3 is CASSLNYEQYF. Here the CDR3 DNA reads TGTGCCAGCAGCTTAAACTACGAGCAGTACTTC.